This T cell receptor beta chain comes out of a study of cytomegalovirus exposure and HLA in healthy donors. Trimming shortened V by 5 bases and J by 0 bases, and 21 bases separated the two germline ends. The CDR3 sequence is 17 residues long. Per the germline V gene, CDR1 is SQVTM and CDR2 is ANQGSEA. The PCR made use of 60 Vbeta and 13 Jbeta primers. Clones were sequenced by immunoSEQ multiplex PCR, and TCRdb holds only the in-frame ones, with some missing. This repertoire shows about 140,000 clones, 75% to 80% found once; its top ten account for approximately 4%. A word on this clone: Its antigen is not known.

Findings and limits, study-wide: Common viral pathogens seemed to be connected with several of the most significant clusters, according to a later analysis. In terms of immune exposure information, only CMV serostatus was available. Follow-up analysis found HLA locus-dependent TCR association rates, highest for DRB1 and lowest for HLA-C. Sequencing depth across donors, presence/absence analyses assumed, was roughly uniform.

The specimen was PBMCs. The receptor was derived from a man aged 18 to 29 in good health and CMV-seronegative. V usage is TRBV29-1 and J usage is TRBJ2-3; maybe TRBD2 (6 bases). The CDR3 DNA follows: TGCAGCGTTCCTGTGGGGGGATACTTTACTAGCACAGATACGCAGTATTTT. Its protein is CSVPVGGYFTSTDTQYF.